The rows below give T cell receptor beta chains drawn from one sample of a study of human T cells and chemical hapten exposure. TCRdb re-called the RACE reads with MiXCR, one entry per CDR3 protein. This table has a few hundred thousand distinct CDR3 sequences, over 5% appearing once. Sample: whole blood, taken in connection with sensitization to the hapten diphenylcyclopropenone (DPC). The receptors were gathered from a woman aged 18 to 35 with alopecia areata. Some clones in this sample may be carry-over from other donors' samples. Both conserved end residues are part of each CDR3. The order of the fields is CDR3 length, J gene, clone size, D gene, V gene, CDR3 DNA, CDR3 protein. The D gene is left open where the match is weak. Clone size appears in some rows only: once, few, many, or a class for an expanded clone.

length: 14
J: TRBJ2-4
size: few
D: .
V: TRBV2
DNA: TGTGCCAGCGCATCAGAGGGGTTGGCCAACATTCAGTACTTC
CDR3: CASASEGLANIQYF

length: 14
J: TRBJ1-5
size: few
D: TRBD1
V: TRBV6-2/TRBV6-3
DNA: TGTGCCATCCAGGGGGCGAATAGCAATCAGCCCCAGCATTTT
CDR3: CAIQGANSNQPQHF

length: 16
J: TRBJ1-6
size: few
D: .
V: TRBV27
DNA: TGTGCCAGCAGTTTAATCCAGAGCTCCTATAATTCACCCCTCCACTTT
CDR3: CASSLIQSSYNSPLHF

length: 18
J: TRBJ2-1
size: few
D: TRBD2
V: TRBV7-8
DNA: TGTGCCAGCAGCCCCCGGGGTAGCGGGGGTCTCGCCTACAATGAGCAGTTCTTC
CDR3: CASSPRGSGGLAYNEQFF

length: 15
J: TRBJ1-6
size: many
D: .
V: TRBV6-5
DNA: TGTGCCAGCAGTTACTCGATTACCGACGGGACACCCCTCCACTTT
CDR3: CASSYSITDGTPLHF

length: 12
J: TRBJ2-7
size: .
D: .
V: TRBV2
DNA: TGTGCCAGCAGACAGGAAGCCTACGAGCAGTACTTC
CDR3: CASRQEAYEQYF

length: 16
J: TRBJ1-1
size: few
D: .
V: TRBV4-3
DNA: TGCGCCAGCAGCCAAGATTGGGGCTGGAGGAACACTGAAGCTTTCTTT
CDR3: CASSQDWGWRNTEAFF

length: 13
J: TRBJ1-3
size: few
D: .
V: TRBV6-1
DNA: TGTGCCGGGTCGTTTGGGGCTGGAAACACCATATATTTT
CDR3: CAGSFGAGNTIYF

length: 19
J: TRBJ2-3
size: .
D: TRBD1
V: TRBV27
DNA: TGTGCCAGCAGTTCCTCCCCGGTAAGGACAGGGGTGCGAGCAGATACGCAGTATTTT
CDR3: CASSSSPVRTGVRADTQYF

length: 17
J: TRBJ1-5
size: .
D: TRBD1
V: TRBV12-3/TRBV12-4
DNA: TGTGCCAGCAGTCTCGGACAGGGGGCACACAGGAATCAGCCCCAGCATTTT
CDR3: CASSLGQGAHRNQPQHF

length: 14
J: TRBJ1-6
size: .
D: TRBD1
V: TRBV6-1
DNA: TGTGCCAGCAGTGGGGACAGGGACAATTCACCCCTCCACTTT
CDR3: CASSGDRDNSPLHF

length: 14
J: TRBJ1-4
size: few
D: .
V: TRBV28
DNA: TGTGCCAGCAGTTTATTGGCAGGGATGGGGAAACTGTTTTTT
CDR3: CASSLLAGMGKLFF

length: 16
J: TRBJ1-5
size: many
D: .
V: TRBV5-6
DNA: TGTGCCAGCAGCTTGGTAGGGGGGCGGGATAATCAGCCCCAGCATTTT
CDR3: CASSLVGGRDNQPQHF

length: 15
J: TRBJ1-1
size: many
D: .
V: TRBV9
DNA: TGTGCCAGCAGCTATTCAGAGACCATGAACACTGAAGCTTTCTTT
CDR3: CASSYSETMNTEAFF

length: 16
J: TRBJ1-3
size: .
D: .
V: TRBV9
DNA: TGTGCCAGCAGCGTAGAGGGTGCCTTCTCTGGAAACACCATATATTTT
CDR3: CASSVEGAFSGNTIYF

length: 13
J: TRBJ2-3
size: many
D: .
V: TRBV7-2
DNA: TGTGCCAGCAGCCCGGGGGGCACAGATACGCAGTATTTT
CDR3: CASSPGGTDTQYF

length: 14
J: TRBJ2-5
size: .
D: .
V: TRBV18
DNA: TGTGCCAGCTCACCAGACCTTGGTGAGAAGACCCAGTACTTC
CDR3: CASSPDLGEKTQYF

length: 14
J: TRBJ1-5
size: many
D: .
V: TRBV29-1
DNA: TGCAGCGTGACAGATCCGAATAGCAATCAGCCCCAGCATTTT
CDR3: CSVTDPNSNQPQHF

length: 14
J: TRBJ1-6
size: many
D: .
V: TRBV20-1
DNA: TGCAGTGCTAGACCACAGGGACTGTATTCACCCCTCCACTTT
CDR3: CSARPQGLYSPLHF

length: 14
J: TRBJ1-5
size: .
D: .
V: TRBV12-3/TRBV12-4
DNA: TGTGCCAGCAGTTTCCGGGCTAGCAATCAGCCCCAGCATTTT
CDR3: CASSFRASNQPQHF

length: 16
J: TRBJ1-1
size: many
D: .
V: TRBV6-5
DNA: TGTGCCAGCAGTTACACCGGGGCAAACGGGTGGACTGAAGCTTTCTTT
CDR3: CASSYTGANGWTEAFF

length: 13
J: TRBJ1-1
size: few
D: .
V: TRBV12-3/TRBV12-4
DNA: TGTGCCAGCAGTTTAATGAGGGACACTGAAGCTTTCTTT
CDR3: CASSLMRDTEAFF

length: 14
J: TRBJ2-1
size: few
D: TRBD2
V: TRBV12-3/TRBV12-4
DNA: TGTGCCAGCAGTTCTAGCGGGGGGTTCAATGAGCAGTTCTTC
CDR3: CASSSSGGFNEQFF

length: 15
J: TRBJ2-7
size: many
D: TRBD2
V: TRBV5-4
DNA: TGTGCCAGCAGCACAGCTGCGGGGGGGTTCTACGAGCAGTACTTC
CDR3: CASSTAAGGFYEQYF

length: 14
J: TRBJ2-3
size: few
D: .
V: TRBV11-2
DNA: TGTGCCAGCAGCTTTGGGGGGTACACAGATACGCAGTATTTT
CDR3: CASSFGGYTDTQYF

length: 15
J: TRBJ1-5
size: few
D: .
V: TRBV3-1
DNA: TGTGCCAGCAGCCAAGATCGGACGTGGGGTCAGCCCCAGCATTTT
CDR3: CASSQDRTWGQPQHF

length: 14
J: TRBJ1-2
size: many
D: TRBD1
V: TRBV29-1
DNA: TGCAGCGTGTTTTTCCAGGGGGCTTACTATGGCTACACCTTC
CDR3: CSVFFQGAYYGYTF

length: 16
J: TRBJ1-3
size: few
D: .
V: TRBV6-2/TRBV6-3
DNA: TGTGCCAGCAGTTACTGGGGACCGGAGTCTGGAAACACCATATATTTT
CDR3: CASSYWGPESGNTIYF

length: 13
J: TRBJ2-3
size: many
D: .
V: TRBV10-3
DNA: TGTGCCATCAGTCGACAGATCACAGATACGCAGTATTTT
CDR3: CAISRQITDTQYF

length: 15
J: TRBJ2-5
size: many
D: .
V: TRBV10-2
DNA: TGCGCCAGCAGTGATGTACAGGGTTCAGTAGAGACCCAGTACTTC
CDR3: CASSDVQGSVETQYF

length: 13
J: TRBJ2-7
size: many
D: TRBD1
V: TRBV6-2/TRBV6-3
DNA: TGTGCCGGCTCTCGGACAGGGGGAGGCGAGCAGTACTTC
CDR3: CAGSRTGGGEQYF

length: 17
J: TRBJ2-3
size: few
D: TRBD1
V: TRBV18
DNA: TGTGCCAGCTCACCCCCGACCGGGACAGTGGCCCCAGATACGCAGTATTTT
CDR3: CASSPPTGTVAPDTQYF

length: 14
J: TRBJ2-3
size: few
D: .
V: TRBV10-3
DNA: TGTGCCACCCGGGGAGTAGCAGAAGTAGATACGCAGTATTTT
CDR3: CATRGVAEVDTQYF

length: 13
J: TRBJ1-1
size: many
D: .
V: TRBV6-2/TRBV6-3
DNA: TGTGCCAGCGAAAAGGCCCTGAACACTGAAGCTTTCTTT
CDR3: CASEKALNTEAFF

length: 17
J: TRBJ2-4
size: .
D: .
V: TRBV12-3/TRBV12-4
DNA: TGTGCCAGCAGTTTCGGTGGGGAGTTTCTAGCCAAAAACATTCAGTACTTC
CDR3: CASSFGGEFLAKNIQYF

length: 11
J: TRBJ1-3
size: few
D: .
V: TRBV10-3
DNA: TGTGCCATCAGTGCGGACAACACCATATATTTT
CDR3: CAISADNTIYF

length: 12
J: TRBJ1-2
size: few
D: .
V: TRBV3-1
DNA: TGTGCCAGCAGCCATGGGGGGGATGGCTACACCTTC
CDR3: CASSHGGDGYTF

length: 12
J: TRBJ1-2
size: .
D: .
V: TRBV6-5
DNA: TGTGCCAGCAGTTACGCGAGGAATGGCTACACCTTC
CDR3: CASSYARNGYTF

length: 15
J: TRBJ1-1
size: few
D: .
V: TRBV6-5
DNA: TGTGCCAGCAGTTACTCGTTGAGGGGGGACACTGAAGCTTTCTTT
CDR3: CASSYSLRGDTEAFF

length: 13
J: TRBJ1-1
size: few
D: .
V: TRBV29-1
DNA: TGCAGCGGCCGCGGGACGACGAACACTGAAGCTTTCTTT
CDR3: CSGRGTTNTEAFF

length: 15
J: TRBJ2-7
size: many
D: .
V: TRBV18
DNA: TGTGCCAGCTCACCCAGAGAGGGGGTAGAGTACGAGCAGTACTTC
CDR3: CASSPREGVEYEQYF

length: 15
J: TRBJ1-3
size: .
D: .
V: TRBV28
DNA: TGTGCCAGCAGTTCTACAGGGTTCTCTGGAAACACCATATATTTT
CDR3: CASSSTGFSGNTIYF

length: 14
J: TRBJ1-1
size: medium-sized
D: .
V: TRBV6-1
DNA: TGTGCCAGCAGTGAATCTGAGGAGAACACTGAAGCTTTCTTT
CDR3: CASSESEENTEAFF

length: 12
J: TRBJ1-1
size: few
D: .
V: TRBV6-5
DNA: TGTGCCAGCAGCCGAGGACGTGACGAAGCTTTCTTT
CDR3: CASSRGRDEAFF

length: 19
J: TRBJ2-7
size: few
D: .
V: TRBV28
DNA: TGTGCCAGCCTCAGTCCTGGTTACAGGTTTTCCACTACTACGGGCGAGCAGTACTTC
CDR3: CASLSPGYRFSTTTGEQYF

length: 14
J: TRBJ1-5
size: few
D: .
V: TRBV24-1
DNA: TGTGCCACCAGTGACTCCGACAGAAATCAGCCCCAGCATTTT
CDR3: CATSDSDRNQPQHF

length: 16
J: TRBJ1-5
size: few
D: .
V: TRBV15
DNA: TGTGCCACATCACAAGGTGGGGGGTATGGCAATCAGCCCCAGCATTTT
CDR3: CATSQGGGYGNQPQHF

length: 15
J: TRBJ2-1
size: many
D: TRBD1
V: TRBV2
DNA: TGTGCCAGCACTGCGGGACAGGGATATTACAATGAGCAGTTCTTC
CDR3: CASTAGQGYYNEQFF

length: 15
J: TRBJ1-1
size: many
D: .
V: TRBV4-3
DNA: TGCGCCAGCAGCCAAGACTGGGGCCCGAACACTGAAGCTTTCTTT
CDR3: CASSQDWGPNTEAFF

length: 14
J: TRBJ1-1
size: many
D: .
V: TRBV7-9
DNA: TGTGCCAGCAGCCCAGCCCCGGGGAACACTGAAGCTTTCTTT
CDR3: CASSPAPGNTEAFF

length: 14
J: TRBJ1-2
size: .
D: TRBD1
V: TRBV7-8
DNA: TGTGCCAGCAGCTCAGACAGGGGGAGCTATGGCTACACCTTC
CDR3: CASSSDRGSYGYTF

length: 13
J: TRBJ2-3
size: .
D: .
V: TRBV6-2/TRBV6-3
DNA: TGTGCCAGCAGTTACTCGCGGGGAGACTACAAGTATTTT
CDR3: CASSYSRGDYKYF

length: 15
J: TRBJ2-7
size: many
D: TRBD1
V: TRBV20-1
DNA: TGCAGTGTAAGGACAGGTCCTAGAGAATTCTACGAGCAGTACTTC
CDR3: CSVRTGPREFYEQYF

length: 12
J: TRBJ2-7
size: .
D: .
V: TRBV10-3
DNA: TGTGCCATGCGGACCGAGCCCTACGAGCAGTACTTC
CDR3: CAMRTEPYEQYF

length: 17
J: TRBJ2-4
size: few
D: TRBD1
V: TRBV7-2
DNA: TGTGCCAGCAGCTTCCGGGACAGCTACCTAGCCAAAAACATTCAGTACTTC
CDR3: CASSFRDSYLAKNIQYF

length: 15
J: TRBJ2-1
size: many
D: .
V: TRBV6-1
DNA: TGTGCCAGCAGTGAAGATCAGGGTCGGTACAATGAGCAGTTCTTC
CDR3: CASSEDQGRYNEQFF

length: 15
J: TRBJ2-2
size: few
D: .
V: TRBV2
DNA: TGTGCCAGCAGTGTAATGGGGGCGGCCACCGGGGAGCTGTTTTTT
CDR3: CASSVMGAATGELFF